Shown below are 25 T cell receptor beta chains from a single sample sequenced in a study of blood T cell repertoires in COVID-19. Measured with immunoSEQ multiplex PCR; TCRdb has only the in-frame clones, and not every one. The sample carries a few hundred thousand clones, roughly 90% recorded once. Sequenced material: PBMCs or T cells enriched from blood (not recorded which). Receptors were obtained from a woman in her 30s who had been exposed to COVID-19.

V and J are TRBV28 and TRBJ1-5; 8 bases map to TRBD1. The J segment lost 2 bases and the V segment lost 4 bases, leaving 7 bases of the junction unmatched. CDR1 is MDHEN, CDR2 SYDVKM, per germline. The CDR3 is made up of 16 amino acids. For the CDR3, the DNA is TGTGCCAGCAGTTCCCGGACAGGGATGGGCAATCAGCCCCAGCATTTT. Translation gives CASSSRTGMGNQPQHF.

The chain recombines TRBV2 with TRBJ2-5; weak D call: TRBD2 (6 bases). This CDR3 has 11 amino acids. The ends were cut back, 8 bases at V and 5 bases at J, with 9 bases in the middle. The germline V gene has CDR1 SNHLY and CDR2 FYNNEI. The CDR3 coding sequence is TGTGCCAGCGGGGGGTTGGAGACCCAGTACTTC. Amino acids: CASGGLETQYF.

The chain links TRBV7-6 to TRBJ1-1; no reliable D call. The CDR3 has 13 amino acids. Per the germline V gene, CDR1 is SGHVS and CDR2 is FNYEAQ. The V gene lost 2 bases and the J gene lost 6 bases, with 10 bases spanning the gap. The CDR3 nucleotides read TGTGCCAGCAGCTTATCGGGTCCCGCTGAAGCTTTCTTT. Translating it yields CASSLSGPAEAFF.

The chain has TRBV24-1 and TRBJ1-5; 9 nucleotides align to TRBD1. J lost 0 bases, V lost 4 bases, and 9 bases had no gene match. The CDR3 is made up of 18 amino acids. Germline CDR1 KGHDR, CDR2 SFDVKD. The CDR3 nucleotides read TGTGCCACCAGTGAACCCGGGACAGGGAGTAGTAGCAATCAGCCCCAGCATTTT. It codes for CATSEPGTGSSSNQPQHF.

In its sample, this clone was seen once. This CDR3 is CASSLVPSPRVTGELFF. The CDR3 nucleotides read TGTGCCAGCAGCTTAGTCCCTAGCCCAAGGGTCACCGGGGAGCTGTTTTTT. The rearrangement uses TRBV11-2 and TRBJ2-2, with D perhaps TRBD2 (5 bases). CDR1 is SGHAT and CDR2 is FQNNGV in the germline V gene. V was cut by 1 base and J by 4 bases, with 16 bases left in between. This CDR3 has 17 amino acids.

This rearrangement joins TRBV5-6 to TRBJ1-3; D call uncertain. CDR3 size: 16 residues. V was shortened by 0 bases and J by 0 bases, with 10 bases between the two germline ends. Looked up from germline, CDR1 is SGHDT and CDR2 is YYEEEE. This chain's CDR3 is CASSLDSSDSGNTIYF. The CDR3 DNA reads as TGTGCCAGCAGCTTGGACAGCTCAGACTCTGGAAACACCATATATTTT. The entire variable domain, with the rest obtained from reference TRBV5-6 and TRBJ1-3, is as follows: DAGVTQSPTHLIKTRGQQVTLRCSPKSGHDTVSWYQQALGQGPQFIFQYYEEEERQRGNFPDRFSGHQFPNYSSELNVNALLLGDSALYLCASSLDSSDSGNTIYFGEGSWLTVV.

The chain recombines TRBV14 with TRBJ2-6, with D perhaps matching TRBD1 (5 bases). The germline CDR1 and CDR2 sequences are SGHDN and FVKESK. V was clipped by 0 bases and J by 4 bases, with 10 bases between them. The CDR3 is 16 residues long. This CDR3 reads CASSQERGMGANVLTF. The CDR3 nucleotides are TGTGCCAGCAGCCAAGAAAGGGGAATGGGGGCCAACGTCCTGACTTTC.

This clone was detected a few times. V is TRBV28 and J is TRBJ2-1; 12 bases are shared with TRBD2. The germline V gene encodes CDR1 MDHEN and CDR2 SYDVKM. V lost 5 bases to trimming and J lost 2 bases; unmatched junction nucleotides: 7. This CDR3 is built from 17 residues. The chain's CDR3 is CASSPRLAGVPYNEQFF. In nucleotides, the CDR3 is TGTGCCAGCAGTCCCCGACTAGCGGGGGTCCCCTACAATGAGCAGTTCTTC.

The chain uses TRBV19 and TRBJ2-1; 13 nucleotides agree with TRBD2. The V gene's germline CDR1 is LNHDA and CDR2 SQIVND (reference sequence). This CDR3 comprises 15 residues. V was pared by 4 bases and J by 10 bases, with 7 bases of the junction left unmatched. In nucleotides, the CDR3 is TGTGCCAGTAGTACCGGACTAGCGGGAGCTCAGGAGCAGTTCTTC. It specifies CASSTGLAGAQEQFF.

This chain joins TRBV21-1 and TRBJ1-1. TRBV21-1 is listed as a pseudogene. There are 14 residues in the CDR3. The CDR3 coding sequence is TGTGCCAGCAGCAAAACGGAGGGGAACACTGAAGCTTTCTTT. Its protein is CASSKTEGNTEAFF.

V gene TRBV4-2 combines with J gene TRBJ2-7; D possibly corresponds to TRBD2 (6 bases). The CDR3 consists of 17 residues. Germline V gene data show CDR1 as LGHNA and CDR2 as YNFKEQ. V was cut by 0 bases and J by 6 bases, with 21 bases left in between. For the CDR3, the DNA is TGTGCCAGCAGCCAAGAGCCAAAGGCCGGGGGTCGGGTCGAGCAGTACTTC. Residues: CASSQEPKAGGRVEQYF.

The genes are TRBV12-3 or TRBV12-4 and TRBJ2-7, with 7 positions matching TRBD2. Unmatched junction bases numbered 4, after V lost 6 bases and J lost 5 bases. The CDR3 totals 12 residues. The CDR3 region has the DNA TGTGCCAGCAGGGGGGGGATTGACGAGCAGTACTTC. Its translation is CASRGGIDEQYF.

The chain couples TRBV10-3 to TRBJ2-7, with 11 bases that match TRBD2. Germline trimming cut 4 bases from V and 3 bases from J; bases unmatched to any gene: 11. Germline values: CDR1 ENHRY, CDR2 SYGVKD. This CDR3 spans 17 amino acids. The chain's CDR3 is CAISVGATSGTYYEQYF. The CDR3 bases are TGTGCCATCAGTGTGGGGGCGACTAGCGGGACCTACTACGAGCAGTACTTC.

This clone was seen only once. The chain uses TRBV7-2 and TRBJ1-4; unclear D gene. Germline CDR1 is SGHTA and CDR2 is FQGNSA. CDR3 length equals 15 residues. V lost 3 bases and J lost 2, with 10 bases in between. This chain's CDR3 is CASSFEPGTNEKLFF. DNA of the CDR3: TGTGCCAGCAGCTTCGAGCCGGGGACTAATGAAAAACTGTTTTTT. Together with reference TRBV7-2 and TRBJ1-4, the CDR3 gives the full variable domain: GAGVSQSPSNKVTEKGKDVELRCDPISGHTALYWYRQSLGQGLEFLIYFQGNSAPDKSGLPSDRFSAERTGGSVSTLTIQRTQQEDSAVYLCASSFEPGTNEKLFFGSGTQLSVL.

In DNA, the CDR3 is TGTGCCAGCAGTTTAGTGGGGGCGAACTACAATGAGCAGTTCTTC. It yields the protein CASSLVGANYNEQFF. The chain carries TRBV28 and TRBJ2-1; a weak D match, TRBD1 (6 bases). V dropped 2 bases and J dropped 3 bases, with 11 bases sitting between them. Looked up from germline, CDR1 is MDHEN and CDR2 is SYDVKM. CDR3 length equals 15 residues.

This clone has only one observation. V gene TRBV5-1 combines with J gene TRBJ1-1, with no clear D. The CDR3 is 10 residues long. Trimming stripped 4 bases from V and 8 bases from J, with 6 bases between. Per the germline V gene, CDR1 is SGHRS and CDR2 is YFSETQ. CDR3 sequence: CASSPGEAFF. The CDR3 nucleotides read TGCGCCAGCAGCCCGGGAGAAGCTTTCTTT. Full variable domain (rest looked up from reference TRBV5-1 and TRBJ1-1): KAGVTQTPRYLIKTRGQQVTLSCSPISGHRSVSWYQQTPGQGLQFLFEYFSETQRNKGNFPGRFSGRQFSNSRSEMNVSTLELGDSALYLCASSPGEAFFGQGTRLTVV.

The rearrangement links TRBV19 to TRBJ1-5, with D unresolved. This CDR3 region has 14 residues. V lost 1 base and J 16 bases, leaving 20 bases between the germline ends. From germline, CDR1 is LNHDA and CDR2 SQIVND (reference sequence). The CDR3 spells CASSIGQPTAPIHF. The CDR3 DNA is TGTGCCAGTAGTATAGGACAACCGACCGCCCCGATACATTTT.

The genes are TRBV2 and TRBJ2-6, with D uncertain. Germline V lookup: CDR1 SNHLY, CDR2 FYNNEI. The CDR3 loop spans 15 amino acids. Between the trimmed V and J ends, which lost 1 base and 1 base, there was a span of 5 bases. Here the CDR3 reads CASSEGASGANVLTF. In nucleotides, the CDR3 is TGTGCCAGCAGTGAAGGGGCTTCTGGGGCCAACGTCCTGACTTTC.

Remarks on this clone: The identical CDR3 is also encoded by other nucleotide sequences in the sample. The V gene is TRBV7-9, the J gene TRBJ1-5, with 7 bases matching TRBD1. V lost 4 bases, J lost 4 bases, and 4 bases stayed unmatched. The CDR3 runs to 14 residues. Germline loops: CDR1 SEHNR, CDR2 FQNEAQ (reference sequence). The DNA for the CDR3 is TGTGCCAGCAGCTCCGACAGGGAGAATCAGCCCCAGCATTTT. Translated: CASSSDRENQPQHF.

This clone appeared a single time. The chain recombines TRBV12-3 or TRBV12-4 with TRBJ2-7; D ambiguous. This CDR3 is built from 12 residues. V was trimmed by 3 bases and J by 0 bases, leaving 3 bases between them. CDR3 coding DNA: TGTGCCAGCAGTTTCGTCTCCTACGAGCAGTACTTC. As protein: CASSFVSYEQYF.

CDR3 in amino acids: CASSLSFGTLTPEAFF. In nucleotides, the CDR3 is TGTGCCAGCAGCCTGTCGTTCGGGACTCTCACTCCTGAAGCTTTCTTT. This rearrangement joins TRBV11-2 to TRBJ1-1; tentatively, D is TRBD1 (5 bases). Germline V gene data show CDR1 as SGHAT and CDR2 as FQNNGV. With 5 bases removed from V and 6 bases from J, the gap between germline ends came to 22 bases. The CDR3 contains 16 residues. Full variable domain (remainder filled in from reference TRBV11-2 and TRBJ1-1): EAGVAQSPRYKIIEKRQSVAFWCNPISGHATLYWYQQILGQGPKLLIQFQNNGVVDDSQLPKDRFSAERLKGVDSTLKIQPAKLEDSAVYLCASSLSFGTLTPEAFFGQGTRLTVV.

The V and J genes are TRBV12-5 and TRBJ1-5; D ambiguous. The V end was cut by 0 bases, the J end by 0 bases, with 12 bases between. This CDR3 spans 17 amino acids. CDR1 is LGHNT and CDR2 is FRNRAP in the germline V gene. CDR3 sequence: CASGLVTDPYSNQPQHF. CDR3 nucleotides: TGTGCTAGTGGTTTGGTAACTGATCCTTATAGCAATCAGCCCCAGCATTTT.

This chain joins TRBV7-8 and TRBJ2-5, with TRBD2 identical over 15 bases. CDR3 length equals 17 residues. Germline V gene sequence: CDR1 SGHVS, CDR2 FQNEAQ. J was trimmed by 5 bases and V by 6 bases; bases with no gene match: 10. CDR3 DNA: TGTGCCAGCAGTTCCAGGACTAGCGGGAGGGCCGACGAGACCCAGTACTTC. Translating gives CASSSRTSGRADETQYF.

The V call is TRBV11-2, the J call TRBJ2-1, with 8 bases fitting TRBD1. From germline, CDR1 is SGHAT and CDR2 FQNNGV. This CDR3 contains 16 residues. V was clipped by 4 bases and J by 1 base; unmatched bases: 6. CDR3 sequence: CASSSQGQGSYNEQFF. In DNA form, the CDR3 reads TGTGCCAGCAGCTCTCAAGGACAGGGTTCCTACAATGAGCAGTTCTTC. The full variable domain, with the rest looked up from reference TRBV11-2 and TRBJ2-1, is EAGVAQSPRYKIIEKRQSVAFWCNPISGHATLYWYQQILGQGPKLLIQFQNNGVVDDSQLPKDRFSAERLKGVDSTLKIQPAKLEDSAVYLCASSSQGQGSYNEQFFGPGTRLTVL.

This chain joins TRBV12-5 and TRBJ2-1, with 9 positions matching TRBD2. Germline V gene sequence: CDR1 LGHNT, CDR2 FRNRAP. V shed 6 bases and J 3 bases; nucleotides not matched to a gene: 9. The CDR3 totals 16 residues. The chain's CDR3 is CASGNGTSYVYNEQFF. The DNA for the CDR3 is TGTGCTAGTGGCAACGGGACTAGCTACGTCTACAATGAGCAGTTCTTC.